This record concerns one T cell receptor (beta chain) sequence. This sample is part of a study of blood T cell repertoires in COVID-19. Whole-study context: Spain, Italy and the United States supplied samples that represented acute and convalescent COVID-19. T cells, B-cell-depleted T cells, or PBMCs supplied cDNA or gDNA.

In germline, CDR1 is LNHDA, CDR2 SQIVND (reference sequence). The V gene lost 6 bases and the J gene lost 2 bases, with 11 bases spanning the gap. This CDR3 has 14 residues. Methods used by the authors: It was from reference gene primer amplification that nucleated cell counts were estimated. Data came from immunoSEQ multiplex PCR; TCRdb stores just in-frame clones and leaves some out. V, J and clone size reflect that table, while D and trimming were determined from the DNA. Of approximately 200,000 clones in the sample, 65% to 85% were seen once. Sample: peripheral blood. The origin of this receptor is a woman in her twenties or thirties with acute or convalescent COVID-19. This chain joins TRBV19 and TRBJ1-5; D remains ambiguous. CDR3 in DNA: TGTGCCAGTAGCCCGGGAAAGGGCAATCAGCCCCAGCATTTT. Translating it yields CASSPGKGNQPQHF. Based on the CDR3 plus reference TRBV19 and TRBJ1-5, the full variable domain is DGGITQSPKYLFRKEGQNVTLSCEQNLNHDAMYWYRQDPGQGLRLIYYSQIVNDFQKGDIAEGYSVSREKKESFPLTVTSAQKNPTAFYLCASSPGKGNQPQHFGDGTRLSIL.